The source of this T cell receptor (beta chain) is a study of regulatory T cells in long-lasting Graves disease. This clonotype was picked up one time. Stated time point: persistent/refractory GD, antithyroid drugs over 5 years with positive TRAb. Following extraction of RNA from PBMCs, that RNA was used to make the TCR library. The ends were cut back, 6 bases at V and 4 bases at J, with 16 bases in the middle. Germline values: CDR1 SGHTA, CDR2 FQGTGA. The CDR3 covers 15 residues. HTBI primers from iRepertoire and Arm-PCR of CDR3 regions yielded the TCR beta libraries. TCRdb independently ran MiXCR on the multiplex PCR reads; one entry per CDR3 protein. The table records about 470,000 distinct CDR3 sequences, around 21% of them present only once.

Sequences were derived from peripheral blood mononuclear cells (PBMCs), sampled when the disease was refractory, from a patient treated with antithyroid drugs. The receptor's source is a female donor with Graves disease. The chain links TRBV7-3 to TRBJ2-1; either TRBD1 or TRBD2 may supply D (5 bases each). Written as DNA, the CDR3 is TGTGCCAGCAGTGATCGGGACGGCCTATACAATGAGCAGTTCTTC. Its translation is CASSDRDGLYNEQFF.